This TCR beta chain was observed in a study of long-term antiretroviral therapy in people with HIV. Findings of the study overall: After ART, diversity increased yet remained lower than transplant donor controls. When set beside controls, HIV repertoires had CDR3 length ranges that were narrower. Clones showing expansion before ART dominated the repertoire at all time points.

The CDR3 extends over 15 amino acids. V shed 6 bases and J shed 1 base, with 13 bases lying between them. Germline V gene data show CDR1 as MNHNS and CDR2 as SASEGT. Remarks on this clone: Its antigen is still unknown.

It was version v3.0 of the immunoSEQ assay that was run at survey level. Per-sample targets for sequencing were about 35,000-50,000 T-cell genomes. The method was immunoSEQ multiplex PCR; TCRdb's version includes in-frame clones alone and lacks a portion of them. The top ten hold 8% of the sample, which has some 28,000 clones, roughly 95% seen once. Sequencing was performed on unsorted PBMCs, taken more than 6 years after starting antiretroviral therapy. This receptor was taken from a man aged 25-45 years with HIV. The J gene is TRBJ2-1, the V gene TRBV6-1; D may be TRBD1 (6 bases). The CDR3 reads CASRPGVTSYNEQFF. For the CDR3, the DNA is TGTGCCAGCAGACCAGGGGTTACATCCTACAATGAGCAGTTCTTC.